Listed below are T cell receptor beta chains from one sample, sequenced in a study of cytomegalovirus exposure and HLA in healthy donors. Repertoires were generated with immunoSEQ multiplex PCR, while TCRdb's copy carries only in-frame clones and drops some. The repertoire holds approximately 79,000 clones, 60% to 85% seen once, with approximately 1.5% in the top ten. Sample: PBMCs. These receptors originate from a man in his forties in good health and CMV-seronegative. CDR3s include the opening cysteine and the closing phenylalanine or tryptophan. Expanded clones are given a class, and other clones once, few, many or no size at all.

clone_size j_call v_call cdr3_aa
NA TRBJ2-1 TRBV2 CASSEALLGTGTYEQFF
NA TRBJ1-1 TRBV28 CASSRTGDTEAFF
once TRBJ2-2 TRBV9 CASSVAGGNTGELFF
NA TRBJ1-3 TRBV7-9 CASSLSNLGGDTIYF
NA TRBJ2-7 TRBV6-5 CASSPGREAVYEQYF
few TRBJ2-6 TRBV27 CASSSRTVAGANVLTF
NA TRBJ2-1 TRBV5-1 CASVLSLGTNHNEQFF
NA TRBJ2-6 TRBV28 CASSDGGAGANVLTF
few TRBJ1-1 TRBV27 CASSTGSPTEAFF
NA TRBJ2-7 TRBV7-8 CASSRDRGNEQYF
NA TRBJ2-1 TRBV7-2 CASSSGRPEQFF
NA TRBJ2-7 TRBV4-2 CASSQEVTSYEQYF
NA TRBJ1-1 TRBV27 CASSRFPTGPEAFF
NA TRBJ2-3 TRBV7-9 CSSSALAGVSDTQYF
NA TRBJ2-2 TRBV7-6 CASSRGVPGQANTGELFF
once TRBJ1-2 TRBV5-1 CASSLAPPGQQATYGYTF
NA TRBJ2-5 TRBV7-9 CASSLGSGIGETQYF
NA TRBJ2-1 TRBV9 CASSVAPLAGNEQFF
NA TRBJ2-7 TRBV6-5 CASWSRGDSEQYF
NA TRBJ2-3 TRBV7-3 CASSLNAADTQYF
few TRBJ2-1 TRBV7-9 CASSLNSGPYNEQFF
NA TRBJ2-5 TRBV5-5 CASSLNRGGETQYF
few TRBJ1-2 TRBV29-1 CSVEDSVRGGYTF
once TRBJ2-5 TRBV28 CASSGVGQGIAETQYF
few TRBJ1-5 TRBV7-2 CASSLDAQPQHF
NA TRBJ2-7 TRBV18 CASSGGQGGTYEQYF
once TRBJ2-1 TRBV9 CASSVVAGGPYHEQLF